This TCR beta chain was recovered during a study of control samples from healthy donors and cancer patients. Only in-frame clones appear in the TCRdb table, and some are missing; sequencing was by immunoSEQ multiplex PCR. The sample yields some 120,000 clones, 90% to 95% seen once. Germline V gives CDR1 SGDLS, CDR2 YYNGEE. The CDR3 has 15 residues. Sequencing was done on a sample of PBMCs. The chain joins TRBV9 to TRBJ1-2; D ambiguous. The receptor was isolated from a man in his fifties or sixties with head and neck cancer. CDR3 in amino acids: CVRWAPVIANYGYTF. In nucleotides, the CDR3 is TGTGTCCGGTGGGCGCCCGTCATTGCTAACTATGGCTACACCTTC.